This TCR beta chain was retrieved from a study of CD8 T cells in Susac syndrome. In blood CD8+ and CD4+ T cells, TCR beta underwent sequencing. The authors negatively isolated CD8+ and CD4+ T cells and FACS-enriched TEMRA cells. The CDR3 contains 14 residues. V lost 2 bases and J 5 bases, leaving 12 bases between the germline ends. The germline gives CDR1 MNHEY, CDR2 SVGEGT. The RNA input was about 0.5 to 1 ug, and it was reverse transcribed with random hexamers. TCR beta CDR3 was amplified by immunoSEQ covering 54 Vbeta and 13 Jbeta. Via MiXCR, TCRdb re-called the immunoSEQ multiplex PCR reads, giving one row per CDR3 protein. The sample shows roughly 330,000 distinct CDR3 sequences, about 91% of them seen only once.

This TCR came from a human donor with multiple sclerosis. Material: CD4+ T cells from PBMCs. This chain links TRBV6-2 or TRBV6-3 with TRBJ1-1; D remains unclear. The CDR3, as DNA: TGTGCCAGCAGTTACCGGGCGGGGAGGACTGAAGCTTTCTTT. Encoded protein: CASSYRAGRTEAFF.